This T cell receptor (beta chain) was sequenced for a study of T-cell memory formation after mild COVID-19. Remarks on this clonotype: Its specificity is not known.

Study-level findings and limits: Among contracting clones, CD4+ were mainly CM/EM and CD8+ enriched in EMRA.

The CDR3 spans 16 residues. V lost 1 base, J lost 9 bases, and 22 bases lay in between. Germline lookup yields CDR1 SGHVS and CDR2 FNYEAQ. TCRdb re-called the 5' RACE reads through MiXCR, storing one row per CDR3 protein. The sample lists fewer than 60,000 distinct CDR3 sequences, around 30% occurring once. The chain has TRBV7-6 and TRBJ2-7; D tentatively fits TRBD1 or TRBD2 (5 bases each). Sequenced input: PBMCs or a T cell subset sorted from them (not recorded which). The sequence was collected from a man aged 18 to 29 who had mild COVID-19 (a few samples of this study predate the infection). Cell type and time point are not known. Here the CDR3 DNA reads TGTGCCAGCAGCTTAGTGGGGACGGACGATCTACGAGGGCAGTACTTC. Amino acids: CASSLVGTDDLRGQYF.